The clone carrying this T cell receptor (beta chain) was counted only a few times. Antigen specificity is unknown. The data stem from a study of T-cell reconstitution after alpha-beta-depleted transplantation in children. CDR1 is SQVTM and CDR2 is ANQGSEA in the germline V gene. CDR3 length: 14 residues. The V gene lost 5 bases and the J gene lost 6 bases, with 16 bases spanning the gap. General study results and limits: Counts and diversity of T cells one year after transplant came mostly from newly produced T cells.

Preparing the TCRbeta library involved the use of unique molecular identifiers. Each CDR3 protein is one row after TCRdb ran MiXCR on the PCR reads. The sample lists 900,000 or so distinct CDR3 sequences, roughly 15% occurring once. The receptor's source is a male patient aged 5 to 17 who had a stem cell transplant for acute lymphoblastic leukemia, so the T cells may come from the graft donor. The source material was PBMCs, mostly from graft donor cells, sampled 360 days after TCRalphabeta/CD19-depleted stem cell transplant. This rearrangement joins TRBV29-1 to TRBJ2-2; no definite D call. CDR3 sequence reads: CSVLFFRTPGELFF. CDR3 sequence (DNA): TGCAGCGTTCTTTTTTTTCGGACCCCCGGGGAGCTGTTTTTT.